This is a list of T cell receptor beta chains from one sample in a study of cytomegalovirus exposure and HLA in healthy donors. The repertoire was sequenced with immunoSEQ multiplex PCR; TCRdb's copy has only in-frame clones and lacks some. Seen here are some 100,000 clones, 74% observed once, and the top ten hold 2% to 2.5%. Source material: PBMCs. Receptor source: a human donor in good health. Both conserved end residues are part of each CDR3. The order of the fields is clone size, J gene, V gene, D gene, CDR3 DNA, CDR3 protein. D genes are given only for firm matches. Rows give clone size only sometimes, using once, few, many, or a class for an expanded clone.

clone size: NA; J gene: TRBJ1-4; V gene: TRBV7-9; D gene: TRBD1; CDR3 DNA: TGTGCCAGCAGCTTTACGACAGGGGTTACACGGAATGAAAAACTGTTTTTT; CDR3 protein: CASSFTTGVTRNEKLFF
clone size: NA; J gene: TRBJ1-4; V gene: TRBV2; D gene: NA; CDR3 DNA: TGTGCCAGCAGTGTCCGGGGAGGTGCTAATGAAAAACTGTTTTTT; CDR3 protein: CASSVRGGANEKLFF
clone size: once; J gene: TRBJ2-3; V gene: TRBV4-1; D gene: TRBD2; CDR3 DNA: TGCGCCAGCAGCCACCAAGCGGGAGGGAGGCAGGGTCGAGATACGCAGTATTTT; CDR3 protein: CASSHQAGGRQGRDTQYF
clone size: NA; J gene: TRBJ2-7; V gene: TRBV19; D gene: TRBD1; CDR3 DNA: TGTGCCAGTAGGAAATTCGGGACAGGGAACGAGCAGTACTTC; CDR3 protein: CASRKFGTGNEQYF
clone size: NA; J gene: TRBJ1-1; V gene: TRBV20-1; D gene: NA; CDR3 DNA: TGCAGTGCTAGACGGTCCGAAGCTTTCTTT; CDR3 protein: CSARRSEAFF
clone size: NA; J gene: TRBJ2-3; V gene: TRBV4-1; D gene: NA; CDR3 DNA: TGCGCCAGCGGGAGGGGGGCCGCAGATACGCAGTATTTT; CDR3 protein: CASGRGAADTQYF
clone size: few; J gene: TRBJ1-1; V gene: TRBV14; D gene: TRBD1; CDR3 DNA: TGTGCCAGCAGCCAAGGCTATTTTGGGGACAGGGGGAAGAGAAACACTGAAGCTTTCTTT; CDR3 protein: CASSQGYFGDRGKRNTEAFF
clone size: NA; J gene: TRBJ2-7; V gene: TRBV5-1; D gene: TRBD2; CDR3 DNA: TGCGCCAGCAGCGTACCGGGACTAGCGGCGTACGAGCAGTACTTC; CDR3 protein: CASSVPGLAAYEQYF
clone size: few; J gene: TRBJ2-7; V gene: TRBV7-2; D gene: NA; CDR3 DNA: TGTGCCAGCAGTCCAAGAGGGTCAGGACGGACCCCCTACGAGCAGTACTTC; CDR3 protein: CASSPRGSGRTPYEQYF
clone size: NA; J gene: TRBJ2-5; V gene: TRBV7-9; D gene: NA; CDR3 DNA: TGTGCCAGCAGCTTAGGGGGGGTCGGAGAGACCCAGTACTTC; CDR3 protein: CASSLGGVGETQYF
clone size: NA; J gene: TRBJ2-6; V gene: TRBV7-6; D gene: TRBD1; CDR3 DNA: TGTGCCAGCAGCCCAAAGCCCGGGACAGGGGCCGGGGCCAACGTCCTGACTTTC; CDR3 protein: CASSPKPGTGAGANVLTF
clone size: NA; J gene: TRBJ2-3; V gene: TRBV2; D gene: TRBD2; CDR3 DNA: TGTGCCCGAAGAGGCATTAGCGGGGGAGAAGATACGCAGTATTTT; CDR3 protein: CARRGISGGEDTQYF
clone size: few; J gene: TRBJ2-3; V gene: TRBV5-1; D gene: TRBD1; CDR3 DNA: TGCGCCAGCAGCCTCTTAGGGGGACAGGGCACAGATACGCAGTATTTT; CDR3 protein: CASSLLGGQGTDTQYF
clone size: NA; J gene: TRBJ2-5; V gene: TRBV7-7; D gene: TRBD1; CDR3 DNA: TGTGCTAGCAGCCGGGACAGGGCAGAGACCCAGTACTTC; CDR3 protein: CASSRDRAETQYF
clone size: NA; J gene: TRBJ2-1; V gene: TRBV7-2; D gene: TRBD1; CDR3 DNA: TGTGCCAGCAGCCGAGGGGGACAGGGGTACAATGAGCAGTTCTTC; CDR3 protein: CASSRGGQGYNEQFF
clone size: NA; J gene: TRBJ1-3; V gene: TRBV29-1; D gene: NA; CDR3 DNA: TGCAGCGTTGGCACTATGGGGCGAAACACCATATATTTT; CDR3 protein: CSVGTMGRNTIYF
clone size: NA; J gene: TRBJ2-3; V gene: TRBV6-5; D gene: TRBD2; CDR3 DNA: TGTGCCAGCAGTGGTACTAGCGCGGGCACGAATACGCAGTATTTT; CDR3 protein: CASSGTSAGTNTQYF
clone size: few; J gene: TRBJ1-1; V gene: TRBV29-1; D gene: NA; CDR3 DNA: TGCAGCGCGGGGGGCGCGGGAACTGAAGCTTTCTTT; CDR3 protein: CSAGGAGTEAFF
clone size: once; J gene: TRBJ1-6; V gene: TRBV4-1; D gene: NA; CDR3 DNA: TGCGCCAGCAGCCAAGCTTCAGGGGATAATTCACCCCTCCACTTT; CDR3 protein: CASSQASGDNSPLHF